Following are 13 T cell receptor beta chains from one sample sequenced in a study of cytomegalovirus exposure and HLA in healthy donors. PCR was performed using 60 Vbeta and 13 Jbeta primers. Some clones are missing from TCRdb's copy, which holds only in-frame ones; the method was immunoSEQ multiplex PCR. The sample lists under 150,000 clones, roughly four fifths seen once, with about 1.2% in the top ten. What was sequenced was PBMCs. The origin of the receptors is a boy younger than 18 in good health and CMV-seronegative.

This chain joins TRBV19 and TRBJ2-2, with TRBD1 as a possible D gene (7 bases). Trimming stripped 10 bases from V and 1 base from J, with 16 bases between. The CDR3 extends over 15 amino acids. Germline V lookup: CDR1 LNHDA, CDR2 SQIVND (reference sequence). CDR3 in amino acids: CATTQGGRNTGELFF. CDR3 nucleotides: TGTGCCACAACGCAGGGGGGCAGGAACACCGGGGAGCTGTTTTTT.

This rearrangement joins TRBV5-6 to TRBJ2-1, with 8 positions matching TRBD2. CDR1 and CDR2 (germline): SGHDT, YYEEEE. J gave up 8 bases and V 4 bases, and 11 bases lay outside the gene matches. The CDR3 consists of 15 residues. The CDR3 bases are TGTGCCAGCAGCCCGGCGGGACTAGTGCCCCATGAGCAGTTCTTC. Its protein product is CASSPAGLVPHEQFF. Combining the CDR3 with reference TRBV5-6 and TRBJ2-1 gives the whole variable domain DAGVTQSPTHLIKTRGQQVTLRCSPKSGHDTVSWYQQALGQGPQFIFQYYEEEERQRGNFPDRFSGHQFPNYSSELNVNALLLGDSALYLCASSPAGLVPHEQFFGPGTRLTVL.

This chain uses TRBV7-9 with TRBJ2-7, with 9 bases matching TRBD1. This CDR3 is built from 16 residues. V shed 1 base and J 5 bases; nucleotides not matched to a gene: 9. CDR1 and CDR2 from the germline V gene are SEHNR and FQNEAQ (reference sequence). CDR3 DNA sequence: TGTGCCAGCAGCTTAGTGGAGGGACAGGGAGGCGACGAGCAGTACTTC. Translated: CASSLVEGQGGDEQYF.

The chain employs TRBV4-1 and TRBJ2-7; tentatively, D is TRBD1 (6 bases). V was shortened by 1 base and J by 3 bases, with 10 bases between the two germline ends. The CDR3 totals 14 residues. Germline V CDR1 and CDR2: MGHRA, YSYEKL. The DNA of the CDR3 is TGCGCCAGCAGCCAAGGGTTAGGGGGCTACGAGCAGTACTTC. Protein: CASSQGLGGYEQYF.

The chain uses TRBV5-6 and TRBJ2-5; TRBD1 matches 7 bases. The J call is in doubt because the DNA end fits TRBJ2-7 better. The germline CDR1 and CDR2 sequences are SGHDT and YYEEEE. This CDR3 region has 13 residues. The CDR3 DNA sequence: TGTGCCAGCAGCTTGAACAGGGGATACGAGCAGTACTTC. Translation: CASSLNRGYEQYF.

The V call is TRBV5-1, the J call TRBJ2-2, with D unresolved. The CDR3 covers 16 residues. Per the germline V gene, CDR1 is SGHRS and CDR2 is YFSETQ. V lost 0 bases to trimming and J lost 4 bases, with 13 bases between them. CDR3 coding DNA: TGCGCCAGCAGCTTGGTGGGTAGCAGCCGCACCGGGGAGCTGTTTTTT. This gives the protein CASSLVGSSRTGELFF. Full variable domain (remainder filled in from reference TRBV5-1 and TRBJ2-2): KAGVTQTPRYLIKTRGQQVTLSCSPISGHRSVSWYQQTPGQGLQFLFEYFSETQRNKGNFPGRFSGRQFSNSRSEMNVSTLELGDSALYLCASSLVGSSRTGELFFGEGSRLTVL.

This clone was observed a single time. V and J are TRBV20-1 and TRBJ1-1; no firm D call. The length of the CDR3 is 11 residues. Germline V gives CDR1 DFQATT, CDR2 SNEGSKA (reference sequence). V lost 3 bases, J lost 11 bases, and 13 bases lay in between. CDR3 sequence reads: CSASLNLAAFF. The CDR3, as DNA: TGCAGTGCTAGTCTGAATCTTGCGGCTTTCTTT.

V gene TRBV5-4 combines with J gene TRBJ2-4, with 7 bases that match TRBD1. V gave up 1 base and J gave up 6 bases; unmatched junction bases: 10. Germline V gives CDR1 SGHNT, CDR2 YYREEE (reference sequence). The CDR3 consists of 16 residues. CDR3 coding DNA: TGTGCCAGCAGCTTGAATTCTCCGGGACAGAGAAACATTCAGTACTTC. This sequence encodes CASSLNSPGQRNIQYF.

This chain connects TRBV2 to TRBJ2-6; a possible D gene is TRBD2 (5 bases). CDR3 size: 14 residues. Germline V gives CDR1 SNHLY, CDR2 FYNNEI. The V and J ends lost 6 bases and 2 bases respectively, with 8 bases between them. The CDR3 here is CASSAGPGANVLTF. The CDR3 DNA reads as TGTGCCAGCAGCGCGGGCCCTGGGGCCAACGTCCTGACTTTC.

The chain couples TRBV25-1 to TRBJ2-3; 7 positions agree with TRBD1. The germline V gene has CDR1 MGHDK and CDR2 SYGVNS. This CDR3 region has 16 residues. V dropped 2 bases and J dropped 1; count of bases not matched to a gene: 6. The CDR3 DNA sequence: TGTGCCAGCAGTGAACCCGCCGGACAGGGCACAGATACGCAGTATTTT. Protein product: CASSEPAGQGTDTQYF.

The chain is built from TRBV27 and TRBJ2-1; 8 bases agree with TRBD2. The CDR3 extends over 19 amino acids. The V and J ends lost 5 bases and 2 bases, in that order; junction bases with no gene match: 17. The germline V gene encodes CDR1 MNHEY and CDR2 SMNVEV (reference sequence). CDR3 DNA sequence: TGTGCCAGCAGTCCCACAGAGTACCGACTAGCGTACGCCTACAATGAGCAGTTCTTC. Amino acids: CASSPTEYRLAYAYNEQFF.

This chain links TRBV25-1 with TRBJ2-7; 8 bases fit TRBD2. The CDR3 runs to 15 residues. With V trimmed by 6 bases and J by 1 base, 8 bases remained unmatched. Per the germline V gene, CDR1 is MGHDK and CDR2 is SYGVNS. The CDR3 DNA follows: TGTGCCAGCAGCCGGGGGGGCCACCTTTCCTACGAGCAGTACTTC. Translated, it gives CASSRGGHLSYEQYF.

This rearrangement joins TRBV4-1 to TRBJ1-2; the D is unclear. Trimming left V 4 bases short and J 0 bases short, with 12 bases between. The germline CDR1 and CDR2 sequences are MGHRA and YSYEKL. The CDR3 totals 15 residues. The DNA of the CDR3 is TGCGCCAGCAGCCCTCCGGACTGGACTAACTATGGCTACACCTTC. Translated: CASSPPDWTNYGYTF.